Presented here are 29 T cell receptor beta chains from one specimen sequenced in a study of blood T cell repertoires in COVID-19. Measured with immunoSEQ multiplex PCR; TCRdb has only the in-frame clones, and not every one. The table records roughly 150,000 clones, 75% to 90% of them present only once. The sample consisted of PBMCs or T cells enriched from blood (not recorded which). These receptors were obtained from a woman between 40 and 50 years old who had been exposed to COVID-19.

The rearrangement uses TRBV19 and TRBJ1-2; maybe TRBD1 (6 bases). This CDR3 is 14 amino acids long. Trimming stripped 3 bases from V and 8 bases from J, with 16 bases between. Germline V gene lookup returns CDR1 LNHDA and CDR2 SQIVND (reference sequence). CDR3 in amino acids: CASSISGGARGYTF. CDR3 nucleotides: TGTGCCAGTAGTATTTCTGGGGGCGCGAGGGGCTACACCTTC.

The CDR3 region has the DNA TGTGCCAGCAGGAGAGGCCCAGATACGCAGTATTTT. This codes for CASRRGPDTQYF. The chain employs TRBV6-5 and TRBJ2-3; D is ambiguous. Trimming removed 6 bases at V and 4 bases at J, with 8 bases between. The germline V gene has CDR1 MNHEY and CDR2 SVGAGI. The CDR3 loop spans 12 amino acids.

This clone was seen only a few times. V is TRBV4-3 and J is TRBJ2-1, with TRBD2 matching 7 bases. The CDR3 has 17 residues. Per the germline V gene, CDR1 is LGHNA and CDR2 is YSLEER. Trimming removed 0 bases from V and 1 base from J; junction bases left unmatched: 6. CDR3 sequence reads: CASSQDSSGTSYNEQFF. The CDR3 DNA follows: TGCGCCAGCAGCCAAGATTCTAGCGGTACTTCCTACAATGAGCAGTTCTTC.

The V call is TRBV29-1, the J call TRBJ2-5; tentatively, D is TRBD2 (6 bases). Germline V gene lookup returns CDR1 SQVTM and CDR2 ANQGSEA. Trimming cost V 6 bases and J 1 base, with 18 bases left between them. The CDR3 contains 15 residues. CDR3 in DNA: TGCAGCGTGACGTTCCTGGGGGACTTCCAAGAGACCCAGTACTTC. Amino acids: CSVTFLGDFQETQYF.

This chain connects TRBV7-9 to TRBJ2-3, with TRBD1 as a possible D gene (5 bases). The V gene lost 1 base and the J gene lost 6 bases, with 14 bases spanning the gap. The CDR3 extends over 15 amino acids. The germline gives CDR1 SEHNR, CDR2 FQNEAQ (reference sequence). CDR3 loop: CASSLVQGLTDTQYF. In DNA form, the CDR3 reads TGTGCCAGCAGCTTAGTCCAGGGTCTCACGGATACGCAGTATTTT.

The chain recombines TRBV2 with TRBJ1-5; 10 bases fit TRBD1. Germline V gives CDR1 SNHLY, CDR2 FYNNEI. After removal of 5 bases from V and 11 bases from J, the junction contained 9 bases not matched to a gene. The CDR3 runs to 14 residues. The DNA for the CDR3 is TGTGCCAGCAGTATGACAGGGGGCAGGGCGGCCCAGCATTTT. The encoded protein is CASSMTGGRAAQHF.

Here the CDR3 DNA reads TGTGCCAGCAGTTACTCTGCGGGGGTGGGTGCTTTCTTT. Amino acid sequence: CASSYSAGVGAFF. V is TRBV6-2 or TRBV6-3 and J is TRBJ1-1; a weak D match, TRBD1 (5 bases). Germline values: CDR1 MNHEY, CDR2 SVGEGT. This CDR3 spans 13 amino acids. V was pared by 0 bases and J by 11 bases, with 13 bases between.

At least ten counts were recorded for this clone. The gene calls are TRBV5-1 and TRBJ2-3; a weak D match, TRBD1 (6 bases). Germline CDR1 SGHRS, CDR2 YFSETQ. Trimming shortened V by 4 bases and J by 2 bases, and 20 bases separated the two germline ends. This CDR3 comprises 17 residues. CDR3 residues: CASSMLEGDGYTDTQYF. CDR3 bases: TGCGCCAGCAGCATGCTCGAGGGGGACGGATACACAGATACGCAGTATTTT. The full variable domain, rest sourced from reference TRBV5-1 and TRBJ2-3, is KAGVTQTPRYLIKTRGQQVTLSCSPISGHRSVSWYQQTPGQGLQFLFEYFSETQRNKGNFPGRFSGRQFSNSRSEMNVSTLELGDSALYLCASSMLEGDGYTDTQYFGPGTRLTVL.

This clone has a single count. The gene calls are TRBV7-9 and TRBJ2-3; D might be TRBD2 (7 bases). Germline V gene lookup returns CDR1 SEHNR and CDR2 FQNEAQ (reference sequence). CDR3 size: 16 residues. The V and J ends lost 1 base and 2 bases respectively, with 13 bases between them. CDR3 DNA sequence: TGTGCCAGCAGCTTAGGATTGGCGGGGGCCACAGATACGCAGTATTTT. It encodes CASSLGLAGATDTQYF.

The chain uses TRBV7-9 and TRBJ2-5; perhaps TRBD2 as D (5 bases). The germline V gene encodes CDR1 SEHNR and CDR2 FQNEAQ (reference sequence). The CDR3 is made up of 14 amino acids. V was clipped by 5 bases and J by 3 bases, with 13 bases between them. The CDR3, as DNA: TGTGCCAGCAGCCCTAAGGACGGGGAAGAGACCCAGTACTTC. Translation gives CASSPKDGEETQYF.

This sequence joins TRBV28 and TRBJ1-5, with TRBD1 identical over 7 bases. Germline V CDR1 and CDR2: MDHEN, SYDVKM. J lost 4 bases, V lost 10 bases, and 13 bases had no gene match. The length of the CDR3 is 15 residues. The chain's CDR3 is CAIQPMAGGNQPQHF. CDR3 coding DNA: TGTGCCATCCAACCCATGGCAGGGGGTAATCAGCCCCAGCATTTT.

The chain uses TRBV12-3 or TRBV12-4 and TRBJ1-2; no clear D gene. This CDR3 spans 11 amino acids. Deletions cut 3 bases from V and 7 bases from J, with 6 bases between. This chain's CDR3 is CASSLASGYTF. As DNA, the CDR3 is TGTGCCAGCAGTTTGGCCTCTGGCTACACCTTC.

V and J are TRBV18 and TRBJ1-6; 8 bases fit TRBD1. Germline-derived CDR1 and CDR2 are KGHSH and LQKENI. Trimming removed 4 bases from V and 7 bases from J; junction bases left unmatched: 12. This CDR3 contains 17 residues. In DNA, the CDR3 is TGTGCCAGCTCACGGAAAATAGGACAGGGTGGCAATTCACCCCTCCACTTT. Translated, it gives CASSRKIGQGGNSPLHF.

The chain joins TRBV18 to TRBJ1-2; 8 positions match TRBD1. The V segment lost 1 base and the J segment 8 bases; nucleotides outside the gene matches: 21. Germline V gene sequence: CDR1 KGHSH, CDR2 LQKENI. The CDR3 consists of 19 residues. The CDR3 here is CASSPLSVSGGEGMGGYTF. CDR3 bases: TGTGCCAGCTCACCACTCTCCGTATCAGGGGGCGAGGGCATGGGAGGCTACACCTTC.

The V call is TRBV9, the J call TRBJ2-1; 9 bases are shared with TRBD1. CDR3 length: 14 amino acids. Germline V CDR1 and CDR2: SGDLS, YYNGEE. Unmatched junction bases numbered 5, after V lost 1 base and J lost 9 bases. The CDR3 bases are TGTGCCAGCAGCGTAAAGGGACAGGGAAGTGAGCAGTTCTTC. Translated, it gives CASSVKGQGSEQFF.

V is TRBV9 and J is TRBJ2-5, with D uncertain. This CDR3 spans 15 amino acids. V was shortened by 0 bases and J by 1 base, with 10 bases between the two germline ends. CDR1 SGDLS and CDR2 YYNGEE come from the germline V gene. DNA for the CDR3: TGTGCCAGCAGCGTAGGAGCGCGGTTCCAAGAGACCCAGTACTTC. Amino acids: CASSVGARFQETQYF.

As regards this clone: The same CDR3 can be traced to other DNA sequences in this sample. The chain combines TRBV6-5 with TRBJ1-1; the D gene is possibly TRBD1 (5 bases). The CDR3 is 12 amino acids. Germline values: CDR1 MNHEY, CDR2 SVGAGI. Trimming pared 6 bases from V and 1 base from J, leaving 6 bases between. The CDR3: CASRRGNTEAFF. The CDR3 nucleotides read TGTGCCAGCAGAAGGGGGAACACTGAAGCTTTCTTT.

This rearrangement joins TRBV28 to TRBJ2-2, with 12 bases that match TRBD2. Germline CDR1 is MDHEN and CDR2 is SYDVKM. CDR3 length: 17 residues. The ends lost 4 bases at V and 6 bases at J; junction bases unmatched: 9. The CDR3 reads CASSSFRTSGNAGELFF. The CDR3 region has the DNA TGTGCCAGCAGTTCTTTCCGGACTAGCGGGAATGCCGGGGAGCTGTTTTTT.

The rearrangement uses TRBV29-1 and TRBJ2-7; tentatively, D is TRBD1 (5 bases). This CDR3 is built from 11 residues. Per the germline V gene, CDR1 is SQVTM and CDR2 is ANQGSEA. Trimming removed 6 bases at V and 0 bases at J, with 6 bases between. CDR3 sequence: CSVTDSYEQYF. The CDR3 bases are TGCAGCGTGACAGACTCCTACGAGCAGTACTTC.

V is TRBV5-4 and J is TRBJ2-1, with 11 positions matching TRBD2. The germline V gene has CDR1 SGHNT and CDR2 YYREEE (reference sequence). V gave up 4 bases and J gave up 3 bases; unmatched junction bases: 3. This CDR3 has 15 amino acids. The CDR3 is CASSRTSGLYNEQFF. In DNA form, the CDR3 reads TGTGCCAGCAGCAGGACTAGCGGGCTCTACAATGAGCAGTTCTTC.

Here the CDR3 reads CASSLYSQGGTVNSPLHF. The CDR3 coding sequence is TGTGCCAGCAGTTTATATAGCCAGGGCGGGACAGTAAATTCACCCCTCCACTTT. The chain links TRBV27 to TRBJ1-6, with 7 bases matching TRBD1. The J segment lost 7 bases and the V segment lost 1 base, leaving 13 bases of the junction unmatched. The germline V gene has CDR1 MNHEY and CDR2 SMNVEV (reference sequence). The CDR3 is 18 amino acids.

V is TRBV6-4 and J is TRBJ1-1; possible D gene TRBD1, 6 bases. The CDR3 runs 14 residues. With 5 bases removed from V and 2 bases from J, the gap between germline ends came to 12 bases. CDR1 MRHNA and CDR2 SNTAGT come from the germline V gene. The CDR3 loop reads CASSLDRTNTEAFF. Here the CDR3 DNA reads TGTGCCAGCAGTCTTGACAGGACCAACACTGAAGCTTTCTTT.

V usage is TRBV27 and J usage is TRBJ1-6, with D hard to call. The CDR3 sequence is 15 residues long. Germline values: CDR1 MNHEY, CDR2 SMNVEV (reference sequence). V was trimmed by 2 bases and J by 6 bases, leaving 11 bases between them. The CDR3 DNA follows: TGTGCCAGCAGTTTACAGGAAGGCTCTAATTCACCCCTCCACTTT. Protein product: CASSLQEGSNSPLHF.

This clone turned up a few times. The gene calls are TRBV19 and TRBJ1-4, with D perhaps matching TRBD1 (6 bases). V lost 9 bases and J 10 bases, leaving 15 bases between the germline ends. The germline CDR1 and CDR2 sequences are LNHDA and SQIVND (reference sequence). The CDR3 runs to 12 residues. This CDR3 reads CARRGGRAKLFF. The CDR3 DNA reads TGTGCCAGGAGGGGGGGCAGGGCAAAACTGTTTTTT.

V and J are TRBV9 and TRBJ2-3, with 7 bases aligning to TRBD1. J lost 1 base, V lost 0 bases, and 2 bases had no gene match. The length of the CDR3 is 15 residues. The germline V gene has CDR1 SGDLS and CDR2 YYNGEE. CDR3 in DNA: TGTGCCAGCAGCGTAGGACAGGGAGGCACAGATACGCAGTATTTT. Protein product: CASSVGQGGTDTQYF.

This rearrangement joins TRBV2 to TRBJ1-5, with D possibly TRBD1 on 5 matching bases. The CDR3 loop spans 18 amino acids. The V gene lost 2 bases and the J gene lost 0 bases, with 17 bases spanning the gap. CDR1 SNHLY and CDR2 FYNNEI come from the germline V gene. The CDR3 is CASSEWVLGQYSNQPQHF. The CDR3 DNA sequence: TGTGCCAGCAGTGAATGGGTCCTGGGGCAGTATAGCAATCAGCCCCAGCATTTT.

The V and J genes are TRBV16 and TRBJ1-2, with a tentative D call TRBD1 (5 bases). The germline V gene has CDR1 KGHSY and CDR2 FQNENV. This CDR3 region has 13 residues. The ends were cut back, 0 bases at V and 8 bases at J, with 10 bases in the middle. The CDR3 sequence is CASSQSGVGGYTF. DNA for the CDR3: TGTGCCAGCAGCCAATCAGGGGTAGGAGGCTACACCTTC. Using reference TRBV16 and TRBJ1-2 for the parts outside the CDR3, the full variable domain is GEEVAQTPKHLVRGEGQKAKLYCAPIKGHSYVFWYQQVLKNEFKFLISFQNENVFDETGMPKERFSAKCLPNSPCSLEIQATKLEDSAVYFCASSQSGVGGYTFGSGTRLTVV.

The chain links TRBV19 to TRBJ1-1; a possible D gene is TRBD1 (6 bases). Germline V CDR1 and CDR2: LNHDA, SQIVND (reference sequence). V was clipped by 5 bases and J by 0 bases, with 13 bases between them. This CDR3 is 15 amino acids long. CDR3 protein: CASSVNRAVNTEAFF. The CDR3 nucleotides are TGTGCCAGTAGTGTAAACAGGGCTGTGAACACTGAAGCTTTCTTT.

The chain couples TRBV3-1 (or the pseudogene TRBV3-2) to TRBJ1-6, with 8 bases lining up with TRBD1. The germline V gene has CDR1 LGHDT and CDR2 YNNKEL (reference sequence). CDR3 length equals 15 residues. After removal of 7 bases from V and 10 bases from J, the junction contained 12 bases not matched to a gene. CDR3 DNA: TGTGCCAGCACCCGAAGCGCAGGGGGCGGCTCACCCCTCCACTTT. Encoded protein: CASTRSAGGGSPLHF.